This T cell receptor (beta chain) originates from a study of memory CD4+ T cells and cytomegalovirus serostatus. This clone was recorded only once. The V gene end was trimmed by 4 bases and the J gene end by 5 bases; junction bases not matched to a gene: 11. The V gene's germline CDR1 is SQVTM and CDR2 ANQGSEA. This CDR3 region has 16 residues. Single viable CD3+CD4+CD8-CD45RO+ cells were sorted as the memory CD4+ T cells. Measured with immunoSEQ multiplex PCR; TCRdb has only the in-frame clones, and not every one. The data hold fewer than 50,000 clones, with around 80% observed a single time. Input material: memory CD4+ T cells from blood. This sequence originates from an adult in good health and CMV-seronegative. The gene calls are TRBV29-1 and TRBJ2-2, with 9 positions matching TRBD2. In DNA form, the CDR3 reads TGCAGCGTTGGGGATAGCGGGGGCCTCAGGACCGGGGAGCTGTTTTTT. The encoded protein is CSVGDSGGLRTGELFF.